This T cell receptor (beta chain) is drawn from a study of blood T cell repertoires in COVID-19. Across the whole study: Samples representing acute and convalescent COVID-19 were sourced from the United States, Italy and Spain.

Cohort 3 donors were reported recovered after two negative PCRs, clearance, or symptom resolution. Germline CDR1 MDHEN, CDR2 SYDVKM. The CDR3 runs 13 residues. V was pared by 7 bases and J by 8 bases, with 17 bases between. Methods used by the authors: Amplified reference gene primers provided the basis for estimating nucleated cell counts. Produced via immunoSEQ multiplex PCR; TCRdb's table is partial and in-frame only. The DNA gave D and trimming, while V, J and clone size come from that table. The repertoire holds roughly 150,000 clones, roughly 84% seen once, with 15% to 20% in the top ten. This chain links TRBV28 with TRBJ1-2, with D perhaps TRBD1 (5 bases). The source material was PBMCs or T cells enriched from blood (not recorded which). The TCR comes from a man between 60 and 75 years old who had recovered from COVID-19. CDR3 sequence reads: CASTRGTIRGYTF. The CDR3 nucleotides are TGTGCCAGCACCCGCGGGACTATCAGGGGCTACACCTTC.